This T cell receptor (beta chain) came from a study of OX40 agonist ivuxolimab in advanced cancers. Study information: The patients got ivuxolimab, which is an agonistic anti-OX40 (CD134) antibody. Study observations and caveats: In the 0.1-3.0 mg/kg groups, partial responders showed among the lowest expansion. By week 6 at 0.1 to 3.0 mg/kg, blood CD4+ and CD8+ T cells had expanded clonally.

Trimming shortened V by 5 bases and J by 5 bases, and 13 bases separated the two germline ends. CDR1 MNHEY and CDR2 SMNVEV come from the germline V gene (reference sequence). CDR3 length: 15 amino acids. Sequencing used immunoSEQ multiplex PCR; TCRdb keeps in-frame clones, though not all of them. The table records about 33,000 clones, around 85% of them present only once. Notes on this clone: No antigen is known for it.

This clonotype originated in an adult with an advanced solid tumor such as melanoma, head and neck, liver or kidney cancer. Sequenced material: CD4+ or CD8+ T cells sorted from blood, taken in a trial of the OX40 agonist ivuxolimab. J is TRBJ1-6 and V is TRBV27; D is undetermined. The DNA of the CDR3 is TGTGCCAGCAGTCTCGAGCTTTTGAATAATTCACCCCTCCACTTT. This translates into CASSLELLNNSPLHF.